The TCR beta chain under discussion was sequenced for a study of blood T cell repertoires in COVID-19. Study details: T cells, B-cell-depleted T cells, or PBMCs supplied cDNA or gDNA.

Assay used: immunoSEQ multiplex PCR; TCRdb lists only in-frame clones, some missing. Of nearly 110,000 clones listed, about three quarters are singletons. This clone was seen just once. Per germline, CDR1 LNHDA and CDR2 SQIVND (reference sequence). The CDR3 covers 16 residues. V was pared by 5 bases and J by 6 bases, with 11 bases of the junction left unmatched. V usage is TRBV19 and J usage is TRBJ2-1; 9 nucleotides align to TRBD2. Sequencing was performed on peripheral blood. The source of this sequence is a man between 70 and 80 years old with acute or convalescent COVID-19. The CDR3 DNA reads as TGTGCCAGTAGTTCCCGGGGTAGCGGGGGCCTCAATGAGCAGTTCTTC. Its protein product is CASSSRGSGGLNEQFF. Together with reference TRBV19 and TRBJ2-1, the CDR3 gives the full variable domain: DGGITQSPKYLFRKEGQNVTLSCEQNLNHDAMYWYRQDPGQGLRLIYYSQIVNDFQKGDIAEGYSVSREKKESFPLTVTSAQKNPTAFYLCASSSRGSGGLNEQFFGPGTRLTVL.